This T cell receptor (beta chain) derives from a study of blood T cell repertoires in COVID-19. Study-level information: Specimens from acute and convalescent COVID-19 originated in the United States, Italy and Spain. Sample material is recorded as cDNA or gDNA derived from T cells, B-cell-depleted T cells, or PBMCs.

The V gene's germline CDR1 is SGHTA and CDR2 FQGNSA. V was pared by 4 bases and J by 0 bases, with 9 bases between. The CDR3 contains 14 residues. Methods used by the authors: Estimation of nucleated cell counts relied on the amplification of reference gene primers. Libraries were prepared by immunoSEQ multiplex PCR; TCRdb keeps only in-frame clonotypes and omits some of them. Clone size and V and J calls were adopted from that table, with D and trimming inferred from the DNA. Found here are roughly 140,000 clones, approximately 80% of them singletons; the top ten hold less than 4.5%. The rearrangement uses TRBV7-2 and TRBJ1-1; no clear D gene. This TCR was recovered from a woman aged 80 or older with acute or convalescent COVID-19. Sequences were obtained from peripheral blood. DNA of the CDR3: TGTGCCAGCAGCTCCTCCTATATGAACACTGAAGCTTTCTTT. Translated, it gives CASSSSYMNTEAFF.